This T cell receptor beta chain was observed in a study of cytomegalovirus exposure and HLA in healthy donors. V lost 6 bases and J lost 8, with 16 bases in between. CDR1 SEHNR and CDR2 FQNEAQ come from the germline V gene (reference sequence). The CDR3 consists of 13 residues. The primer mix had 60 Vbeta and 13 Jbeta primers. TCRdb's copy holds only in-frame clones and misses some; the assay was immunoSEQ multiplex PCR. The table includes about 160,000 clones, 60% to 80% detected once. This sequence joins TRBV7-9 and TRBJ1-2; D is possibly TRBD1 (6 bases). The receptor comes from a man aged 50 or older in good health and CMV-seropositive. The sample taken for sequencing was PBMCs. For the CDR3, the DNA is TGTGCCAGCAGTCATCTTGACAGGCGAGGCTACACCTTC. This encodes CASSHLDRRGYTF.